The following is a T cell receptor beta chain sequence with its context. The data are from a study of graft-versus-host responses after intestinal transplantation. Study background: Every recipient had anti-thymocyte globulin induction and three to four years of tacrolimus plus steroids.

Profiled with immunoSEQ multiplex PCR; TCRdb holds only in-frame clones, not every one. The sample has roughly 36,000 clones; approximately 86% are singletons. From the graft tissue, intraepithelial and lamina propria lymphocytes were released through processing. The clonotype comes from a human patient who received an intestinal transplant, so some T cells may come from the graft donor. The sample in question was ileum tissue, obtained approximately 200 days after intestinal transplant.

The CDR3 bases are TGTGCCAGCAGTTACCGGGGACAGTACGAGCAGTACTTC. Its protein product is CASSYRGQYEQYF. The gene calls are TRBV6-5 and TRBJ2-7, with TRBD1 identical over 7 bases. Per the germline V gene, CDR1 is MNHEY and CDR2 is SVGAGI. Germline trimming cut 2 bases from V and 4 bases from J; bases unmatched to any gene: 2. CDR3 length: 13 amino acids.